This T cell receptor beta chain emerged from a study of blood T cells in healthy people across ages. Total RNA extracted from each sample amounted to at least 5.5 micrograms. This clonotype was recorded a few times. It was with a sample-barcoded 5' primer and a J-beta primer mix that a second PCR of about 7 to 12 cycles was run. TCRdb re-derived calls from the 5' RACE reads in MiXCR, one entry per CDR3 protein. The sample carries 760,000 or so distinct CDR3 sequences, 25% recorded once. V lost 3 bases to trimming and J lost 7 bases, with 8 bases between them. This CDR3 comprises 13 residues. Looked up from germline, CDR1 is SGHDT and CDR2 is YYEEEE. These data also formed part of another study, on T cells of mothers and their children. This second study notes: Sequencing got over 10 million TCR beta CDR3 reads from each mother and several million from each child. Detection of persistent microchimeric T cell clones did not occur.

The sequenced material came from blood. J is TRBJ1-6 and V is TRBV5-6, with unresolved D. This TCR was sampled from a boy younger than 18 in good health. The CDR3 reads CASSYDLNSPLHF. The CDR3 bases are TGTGCCAGCAGCTACGACTTGAATTCACCCCTCCACTTT. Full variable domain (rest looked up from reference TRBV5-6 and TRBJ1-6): DAGVTQSPTHLIKTRGQQVTLRCSPKSGHDTVSWYQQALGQGPQFIFQYYEEEERQRGNFPDRFSGHQFPNYSSELNVNALLLGDSALYLCASSYDLNSPLHFGNGTRLTVT.